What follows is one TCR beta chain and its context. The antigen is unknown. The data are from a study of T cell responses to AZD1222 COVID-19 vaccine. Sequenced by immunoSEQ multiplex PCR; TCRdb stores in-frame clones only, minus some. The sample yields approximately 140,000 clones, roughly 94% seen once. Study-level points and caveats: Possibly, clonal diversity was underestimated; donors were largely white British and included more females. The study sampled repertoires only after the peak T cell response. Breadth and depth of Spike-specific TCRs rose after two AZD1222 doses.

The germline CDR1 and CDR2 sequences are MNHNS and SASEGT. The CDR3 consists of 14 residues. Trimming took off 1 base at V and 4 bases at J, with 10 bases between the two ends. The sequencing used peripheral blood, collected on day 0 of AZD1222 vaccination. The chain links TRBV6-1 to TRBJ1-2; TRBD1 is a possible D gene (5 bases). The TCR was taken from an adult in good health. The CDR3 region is CASSEGRQGYGYTF. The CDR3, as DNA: TGTGCCAGCAGTGAAGGTCGCCAGGGCTATGGCTACACCTTC.